This T cell receptor (beta chain) derives from a study of blood T cell repertoires in COVID-19 (dated by TCRdb to the early 2020s). Background on the whole study: Collaborator samples came from the United States, Italy and Spain and covered acute and convalescent phases of COVID-19. Where available, HLA class I and class II types were obtained from metadata supplied by the sample provider rather than from assay-based typing. Deeply sampled blood TCRbeta repertoires from subjects exposed to, actively infected with, or recovered from COVID-19 were included in the dataset. Nearly every sample came with metadata listing a de-identified subject ID, COVID-19 status, age in years and sex. The prospective study material was composed of cDNA or gDNA derived from T cells, B-cell-depleted T cells, or PBMCs. Samples were obtained from the ongoing ImmuneRACE study (first 160 participants) and from approximately 1,200 subjects provided by 6 global collaborators. A freely available public database, intended as a resource for researchers studying the immune response to SARS-CoV-2, is where the repertoires were released.

The CDR1 and CDR2 encoded by the germline V gene (reference sequence) are SGHKS and YYEKEE. Trimmed from V: 4 bases; trimmed from J: 5 bases; junction bases lacking a gene match: 5. The CDR3 measures 14 amino acids from cysteine to phenylalanine. Only CDR3 DNA remains: 42 bases, in frame from the first base. Overall study outcomes, separate from this receptor: The amount of clinical and demographic metadata varied by source and participant and was provided uncurated.

The collaborating institutions used their own protocols to collect whole blood in K2EDTA tubes. For TCRbeta analysis, collaborator samples were shipped as frozen whole blood, as isolated PBMCs, or as DNA extracted from either sample type. This clone was picked up one time. Its antigen target is currently unknown. Base qualities are not provided; no much larger clone lies one nucleotide away. TCRbeta CDR3 regions were amplified from genomic DNA by means of the immunoSEQ Assay, a bias-controlled multiplex PCR. On the authors' methods: Within the assay, amplification of reference gene primers was used to estimate how many nucleated cells each sample contained. To quantify the absolute abundance of each unique TCRbeta CDR3 rearrangement, sequence reads were collapsed and filtered. For each sample, productive Simpson clonality was calculated by taking the square root of Simpson's diversity index across productive rearrangements. TCRdb retrieved this table from immuneACCESS and kept in-frame rearrangements only. Not all clones are present; in checked studies, unresolved V genes account for under half, and no reason is known for the remainder. V and J calls and clone size come straight from that table; D and trimming were deduced from the DNA. In all, the sample holds fewer than 40,000 clones, and 91% of those were seen once. The leading ten clones occupy roughly 5% of the sample.

The V and J genes are TRBV5-5 and TRBJ2-2, and 7 junction bases match TRBD1. The sequencing sample was made of peripheral blood. This clonotype originated in a human donor in a cohort sampled during active COVID-19. The DNA is as follows: TGTGCCAGCAGCCCCACAGGGGTAACCGGGGAGCTGTTTTTT. Its protein is CASSPTGVTGELFF.